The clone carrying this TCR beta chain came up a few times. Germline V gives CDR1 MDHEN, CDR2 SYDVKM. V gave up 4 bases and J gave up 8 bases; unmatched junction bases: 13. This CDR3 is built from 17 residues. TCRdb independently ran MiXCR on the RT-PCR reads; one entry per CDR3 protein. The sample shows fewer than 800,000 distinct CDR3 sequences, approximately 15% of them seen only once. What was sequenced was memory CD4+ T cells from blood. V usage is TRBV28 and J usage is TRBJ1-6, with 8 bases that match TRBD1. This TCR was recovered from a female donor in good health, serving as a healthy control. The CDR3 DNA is TGTGCCAGCAGTTCCACCCGGGGCAGGGGGCTGTATTCACCCCTCCACTTT. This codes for CASSSTRGRGLYSPLHF.